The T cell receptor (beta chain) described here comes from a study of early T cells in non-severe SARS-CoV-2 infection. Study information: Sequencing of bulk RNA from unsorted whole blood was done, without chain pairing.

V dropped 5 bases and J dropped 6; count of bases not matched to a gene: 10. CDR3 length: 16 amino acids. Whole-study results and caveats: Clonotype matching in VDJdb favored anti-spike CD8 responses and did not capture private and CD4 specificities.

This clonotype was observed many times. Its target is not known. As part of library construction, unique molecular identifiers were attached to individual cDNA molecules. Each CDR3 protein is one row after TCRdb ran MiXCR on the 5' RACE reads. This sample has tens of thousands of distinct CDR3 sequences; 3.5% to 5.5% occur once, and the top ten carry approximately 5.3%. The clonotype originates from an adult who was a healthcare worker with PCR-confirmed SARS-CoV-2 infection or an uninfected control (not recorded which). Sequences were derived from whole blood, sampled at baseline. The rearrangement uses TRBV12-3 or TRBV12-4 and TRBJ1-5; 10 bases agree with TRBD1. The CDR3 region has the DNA TGTGCCAGCAGTCCAACGACAGGGGGCGAACTTCAGCCCCAGCATTTT. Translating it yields CASSPTTGGELQPQHF.